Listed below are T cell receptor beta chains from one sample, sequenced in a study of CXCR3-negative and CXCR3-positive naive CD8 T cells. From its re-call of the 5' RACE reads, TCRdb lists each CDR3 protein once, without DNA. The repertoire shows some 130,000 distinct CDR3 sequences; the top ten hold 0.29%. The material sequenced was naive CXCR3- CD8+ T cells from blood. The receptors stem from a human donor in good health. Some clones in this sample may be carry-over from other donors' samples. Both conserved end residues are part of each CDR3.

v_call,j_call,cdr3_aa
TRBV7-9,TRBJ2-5,CASSLGPGLAGETQYF
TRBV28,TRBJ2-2,CASSPLSDSYTGELFF
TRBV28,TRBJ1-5,CASSLLTGRSEQPQHF
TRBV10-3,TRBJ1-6,CAIRNGVNSPLHF
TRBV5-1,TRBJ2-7,CASEEGPERFYEQYF
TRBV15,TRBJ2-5,CATSSRDREKETQYF
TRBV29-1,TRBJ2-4,CSAWGQGNIQYF
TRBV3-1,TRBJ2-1,CASRLTERGGPRDEQFF
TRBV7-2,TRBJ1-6,CASSSMTGGNSPLHF
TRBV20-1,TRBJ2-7,CSATSGQGYEQYF
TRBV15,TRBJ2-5,CATGPGVGQETQYF
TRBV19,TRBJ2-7,CASTLQENYEQYF
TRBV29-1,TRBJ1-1,CSVPDENTEAFF
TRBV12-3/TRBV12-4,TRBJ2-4,CASGVEGLLAKNIQYF
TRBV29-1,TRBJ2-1,CSVETRVDEQFF
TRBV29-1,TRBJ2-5,CSVDQSRGAGETQYF
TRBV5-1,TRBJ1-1,CASSFTGYTEAFF
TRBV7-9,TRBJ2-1,CASSELAHSYNEQFF
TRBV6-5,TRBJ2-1,CASSYSGLQGGSYNEQFF
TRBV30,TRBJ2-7,CAWSVGIYEQYF
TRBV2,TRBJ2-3,CASSGAGPMGDTQYF
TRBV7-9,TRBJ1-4,CASSFDPSATNEKLFF
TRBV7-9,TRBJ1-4,CASSFLGTGSEKLFF
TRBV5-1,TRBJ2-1,CASSPGTGHNEQFF
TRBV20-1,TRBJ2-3,CSASGGGTDTQYF
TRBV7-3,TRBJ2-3,CASSLYVASTDTQYF
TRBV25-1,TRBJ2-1,CASSEASGKQFF
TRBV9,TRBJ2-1,CASSAPGQGVYNEQFF
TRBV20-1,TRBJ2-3,CSARRSGTSISTDTQYF
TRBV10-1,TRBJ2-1,CASSEGSPNEQFF
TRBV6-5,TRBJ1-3,CASSYTGGGYGNTIYF
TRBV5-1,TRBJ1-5,CASSFGEDQPQHF
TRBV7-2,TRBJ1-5,CASSLDGAGGINQPQHF
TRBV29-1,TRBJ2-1,CSIRDSQTPGEQFF
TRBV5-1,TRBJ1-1,CASSLGVYGNTEAFF
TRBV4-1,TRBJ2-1,CASSQVTGGVSNEQFF
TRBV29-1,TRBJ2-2,CSVDFAGELFF
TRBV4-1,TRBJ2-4,CASSQGRGPAKNIQYF
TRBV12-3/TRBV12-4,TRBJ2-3,CASSDGGAGDTQYF
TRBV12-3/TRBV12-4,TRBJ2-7,CASSFGGDEQYF
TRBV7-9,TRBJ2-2,CASSQGQPMNTGELFF
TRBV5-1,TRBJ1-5,CASSLAVDQPQHF
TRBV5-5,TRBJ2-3,CASSLGTSTDTQYF
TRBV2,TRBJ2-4,CASSEVHRLSDIQYF
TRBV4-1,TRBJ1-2,CASSPLASFDYGYTF
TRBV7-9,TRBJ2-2,CASSPVAGSTGELFF
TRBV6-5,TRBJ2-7,CASSYSGGSYEQYF
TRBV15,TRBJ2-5,CATSPGLDGITQYF
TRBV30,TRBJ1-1,CAWSVSQNTEAFF
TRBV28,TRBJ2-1,CASRAQEDFHNEQFF
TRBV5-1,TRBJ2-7,CAGSLEWGSYEQYF
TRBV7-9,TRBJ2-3,CASSRWGDTQYF
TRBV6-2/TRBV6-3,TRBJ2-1,CASRGTSGRIYNEQFF
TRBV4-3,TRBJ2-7,CASSQDAGYEQYF
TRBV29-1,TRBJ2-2,CSVFDRMSGELFF